These 9 T cell receptor beta chains were all obtained from the same sample, sequenced in a study of T cells in Graves' hyperthyroidism and ophthalmopathy. TCR beta CDR3 regions were amplified from RNA transcripts. TCR CDR3 regions were first amplified by RT-PCR with HTBI primers. TCRdb reprocessed the multiplex PCR reads via MiXCR and lists one record per CDR3 protein. The repertoire holds around 280,000 distinct CDR3 sequences, with roughly 13% as singletons. Sequencing input: blood. Receptors originate from a woman aged 25 to 39 with Graves' hyperthyroidism that later progressed to Graves' ophthalmopathy.

This clonotype was seen at least ten times. The chain employs TRBV11-2 and TRBJ1-2; maybe TRBD1 (5 bases). With 2 bases removed from V and 7 bases from J, the gap between germline ends came to 11 bases. This CDR3 has 13 amino acids. Germline values: CDR1 SGHAT, CDR2 FQNNGV. The CDR3 DNA sequence: TGTGCCAGCAGCTTAAGCAGGGTTGGTGGCTACACCTTC. As protein: CASSLSRVGGYTF.

This clonotype appeared many times. The chain combines TRBV7-2 with TRBJ2-1; maybe TRBD2 (5 bases). CDR3 length equals 15 residues. From germline, CDR1 is SGHTA and CDR2 FQGNSA. V was trimmed by 1 base and J by 4 bases, leaving 11 bases between them. The CDR3 here is CASSLGGYWYNEQFF. The CDR3, as DNA: TGTGCCAGCAGCTTAGGCGGGTATTGGTACAATGAGCAGTTCTTC.

This clonotype has a count of ten or more. The chain employs TRBV12-5 and TRBJ2-1; D is perhaps TRBD1 or TRBD2 (6 bases each). With 4 bases removed from V and 8 bases from J, the gap between germline ends came to 12 bases. CDR1 is LGHNT, CDR2 FRNRAP, per germline. CDR3 size: 13 residues. This CDR3 reads CASGWGRGHEQFF. In DNA, the CDR3 is TGTGCTAGTGGTTGGGGCCGGGGGCATGAGCAGTTCTTC.

The J gene is TRBJ1-4, the V gene TRBV7-2; D is perhaps TRBD1 (5 bases). CDR3 length: 17 residues. V dropped 2 bases and J dropped 4 bases, with 17 bases sitting between them. CDR1 and CDR2 from the germline V gene are SGHTA and FQGNSA. The CDR3 sequence is CASSLRAGTVFNEKLFF. The CDR3 DNA follows: TGTGCCAGCAGCTTACGGGCCGGGACGGTCTTTAATGAAAAACTGTTTTTT.

This clonotype occurred many times. The gene calls are TRBV6-8 and TRBJ2-7, with 7 positions matching TRBD2. V lost 8 bases and J lost 0; bases outside the gene matches: 13. The CDR3 totals 16 residues. CDR1 is MNHGY, CDR2 SAAAGT, per germline. CDR3 nucleotide sequence: TGTGCCAGCCCCGGGACTACCATACTTTTCTCCTACGAGCAGTACTTC. Amino acids: CASPGTTILFSYEQYF.

This clonotype showed up many times. V and J are TRBV28 and TRBJ2-7; D is unresolved. Germline V CDR1 and CDR2: MDHEN, SYDVKM. Trimming left V 5 bases short and J 3 bases short, with 11 bases between. There are 13 residues in the CDR3. The DNA of the CDR3 is TGTGCCAGCAGTACGCCGCCCTACTACGAGCAGTACTTC. Encoded protein: CASSTPPYYEQYF.

This clonotype has at least ten counts. This chain connects TRBV5-1 to TRBJ2-3; possibly TRBD1 or TRBD2 for D (5 bases each). Per germline, CDR1 SGHRS and CDR2 YFSETQ. Trimming removed 4 bases at V and 4 bases at J, with 16 bases between. This CDR3 has 15 residues. DNA of the CDR3: TGCGCCAGCAGCCCCGGGACCGCACTCCCAGATACGCAGTATTTT. Residues: CASSPGTALPDTQYF. The full variable domain, completed using reference TRBV5-1 and TRBJ2-3, is KAGVTQTPRYLIKTRGQQVTLSCSPISGHRSVSWYQQTPGQGLQFLFEYFSETQRNKGNFPGRFSGRQFSNSRSEMNVSTLELGDSALYLCASSPGTALPDTQYFGPGTRLTVL.

In its sample, this clonotype was seen many times. The CDR3, as DNA: TGTGCCATCAGTGAGGGGGGCCGGGGGAACACTGAAGCTTTCTTT. It specifies CAISEGGRGNTEAFF. The V and J genes are TRBV10-3 and TRBJ1-1; tentative D call: TRBD1 (6 bases). V lost 2 bases and J 1 base, leaving 11 bases between the germline ends. Germline V gives CDR1 ENHRY, CDR2 SYGVKD. The CDR3 spans 15 residues.

This clonotype showed up many times. The V call is TRBV28, the J call TRBJ2-1; 9 nucleotides match TRBD1. Germline V lookup: CDR1 MDHEN, CDR2 SYDVKM. The CDR3 totals 15 residues. Losses at the gene ends were 10 bases for V and 2 bases for J; bases not matched to a gene: 9. The CDR3 protein is CATLEQGAAYNEQFF. CDR3 nucleotides: TGTGCCACCCTAGAACAGGGGGCCGCCTACAATGAGCAGTTCTTC. The full variable domain, with the rest looked up from reference TRBV28 and TRBJ2-1, is DVKVTQSSRYLVKRTGEKVFLECVQDMDHENMFWYRQDPGLGLRLIYFSYDVKMKEKGDIPEGYSVSREKKERFSLILESASTNQTSMYLCATLEQGAAYNEQFFGPGTRLTVL.